This TCR beta chain comes out of a study of early T cells in non-severe SARS-CoV-2 infection. Study context: Unpaired chains resulted from sequencing bulk RNA of unsorted whole blood.

CDR1 and CDR2 from the germline V gene are MNHNS and SASEGT. Trimming took off 2 bases at V and 6 bases at J, with 15 bases between the two ends. CDR3 length: 15 amino acids. As part of library construction, unique molecular identifiers were attached to individual cDNA molecules. TCRdb called the 5' RACE reads again in MiXCR, with one record for every CDR3 protein. The top ten hold around 1.4% of the sample, which has 60,000 or so distinct CDR3 sequences, roughly 12% seen once. The starting material was whole blood, obtained at baseline. The clonotype comes from an adult who was a healthcare worker with PCR-confirmed SARS-CoV-2 infection or an uninfected control (not recorded which). The rearrangement joins TRBV6-1 to TRBJ2-3; D might be TRBD2 (6 bases). CDR3 sequence reads: CASSEIRERRDTQYF. CDR3 in DNA: TGTGCCAGCAGTGAAATCCGGGAGAGAAGGGATACGCAGTATTTT.